The clone carrying this TCR beta chain occurred a few times. Authors of the study amplified TCR beta CDR3 regions from RNA transcripts. An initial round of RT-PCR targeting the TCR CDR3 relied on the HTBI primer set. TCRdb itself ran the multiplex PCR reads through MiXCR, one entry per CDR3 protein. The sample includes about 600,000 distinct CDR3 sequences, 16% of them seen just once. The CDR3 has 18 residues. The V segment lost 5 bases and the J segment 3 bases; nucleotides outside the gene matches: 10. Germline CDR1 and CDR2: SGHTS and YDEGEE. The sample originates from a study of T cells in Graves' hyperthyroidism and ophthalmopathy.

This receptor was identified in a middle-aged woman with Graves' ophthalmopathy. Sequencing was carried out using blood. V usage is TRBV5-8 and J usage is TRBJ2-4; 14 positions agree with TRBD2. The CDR3 here is CASSSGTSGGRGKNIQYF. The CDR3 nucleotides read TGTGCCAGCAGTTCCGGGACTAGCGGGGGCCGGGGCAAAAACATTCAGTACTTC.